This T cell receptor beta chain was captured by sequencing in a study of blood T cell repertoires in COVID-19. CDR1 and CDR2 from the germline V gene are KGHSH and LQKENI. The V segment lost 6 bases and the J segment 1 base; nucleotides outside the gene matches: 6. CDR3 length equals 15 residues. Participants' own reports of clinical history determined their cohort assignment. Profiling relied on immunoSEQ multiplex PCR, and the TCRdb table lists in-frame clones only, not all of them. This table has about 240,000 clones, under 90% appearing once. V usage is TRBV18 and J usage is TRBJ2-3; 8 bases fit TRBD1. The sequenced sample was PBMCs or T cells enriched from blood (not recorded which). The origin of this receptor is a woman aged 40 to 50 who had been exposed to COVID-19. CDR3: CASSLDRARTDTQYF. In DNA, the CDR3 is TGTGCCAGCTCCCTGGACAGGGCCCGCACAGATACGCAGTATTTT.